This passage covers 11 T cell receptor beta chains from one sample sequenced in a study of blood T cell repertoires in COVID-19. Assay used: immunoSEQ multiplex PCR; TCRdb lists only in-frame clones, some missing. The sample contains 68,000 or so clones, 75% to 90% of which appear only once. Material for sequencing was peripheral blood. The receptors here all came from a man over 45 with acute or convalescent COVID-19.

The chain couples TRBV19 to TRBJ1-2; weak D call: TRBD1 (5 bases). The V and J ends lost 4 bases and 7 bases respectively, with 13 bases between them. Germline V gives CDR1 LNHDA, CDR2 SQIVND (reference sequence). The CDR3 runs to 13 residues. The CDR3 protein is CASSTQESSGYTF. The CDR3 coding sequence is TGTGCCAGTAGTACACAGGAGAGTAGTGGCTACACCTTC.

This clone appeared a single time. This chain joins TRBV6-5 and TRBJ1-6; D is unclear. Germline V gene sequence: CDR1 MNHEY, CDR2 SVGAGI. V was pared by 0 bases and J by 7 bases, with 10 bases between. This CDR3 has 15 amino acids. CDR3 DNA: TGTGCCAGCAGTTACTCGAGTGCGGGGAATTCACCCCTCCACTTT. Translated: CASSYSSAGNSPLHF.

This clone showed up just once. The gene calls are TRBV12-3 or TRBV12-4 and TRBJ2-5, with D uncertain. The CDR3 is 13 residues long. V lost 2 bases and J lost 0, with 4 bases in between. CDR3 amino acids: CASSLTYQETQYF. The CDR3 DNA follows: TGTGCCAGCAGTTTAACTTACCAAGAGACCCAGTACTTC.

The J gene is TRBJ2-3, the V gene TRBV11-3, with a weak D call TRBD1 (6 bases). The germline V and J ends were trimmed by 5 bases and 4 bases, with 10 bases remaining between them. The germline CDR1 and CDR2 sequences are SGHNT and YENEEA. The CDR3 runs to 13 residues. The CDR3 DNA reads as TGTGCCAGCAGCGGCAGGGGAGCAGATACGCAGTATTTT. Its protein is CASSGRGADTQYF.

The chain joins TRBV24-1 to TRBJ1-5, with D tentatively TRBD1 (5 bases). In germline, CDR1 is KGHDR, CDR2 SFDVKD. This CDR3 has 12 residues. V lost 5 bases and J lost 6, with 7 bases in between. CDR3 amino acids: CATSGQGQPQHF. In nucleotides, the CDR3 is TGTGCCACCAGTGGGCAGGGTCAGCCCCAGCATTTT.

In this sample, this clone turned up once. The chain is built from TRBV4-2 and TRBJ1-2, with a weak D call TRBD1 (5 bases). The germline CDR1 and CDR2 sequences are LGHNA and YNFKEQ. The CDR3 length is 15 residues. V lost 2 bases, J lost 1 base, and 11 bases lay in between. The CDR3 DNA sequence: TGTGCCAGCAGCCAAAGTCCACAGGTTAACTATGGCTACACCTTC. This translates into CASSQSPQVNYGYTF.

The V gene is TRBV7-9, the J gene TRBJ2-5; tentative D call: TRBD2 (5 bases). The germline V gene has CDR1 SEHNR and CDR2 FQNEAQ (reference sequence). CDR3 length equals 15 residues. V was cut by 0 bases and J by 4 bases, with 12 bases left in between. The CDR3 DNA is TGTGCCAGCAGCTTAGCTCGGGCTAGCCGAGAGACCCAGTACTTC. Protein sequence: CASSLARASRETQYF.

This chain joins TRBV19 and TRBJ1-5, with D possibly TRBD1 on 5 matching bases. This CDR3 region has 15 residues. From germline, CDR1 is LNHDA and CDR2 SQIVND (reference sequence). V was pared by 7 bases and J by 0 bases, with 13 bases between. CDR3 DNA sequence: TGTGCCAGTAATCCCGACAGCTTTAGCAATCAGCCCCAGCATTTT. Protein sequence: CASNPDSFSNQPQHF.

This rearrangement joins TRBV18 to TRBJ2-3; D is possibly TRBD1 (6 bases). Trimming removed 2 bases at V and 3 bases at J, with 6 bases between. The CDR3 runs to 13 residues. The V gene's germline CDR1 is KGHSH and CDR2 LQKENI. CDR3 amino acids: CASSPRGTDTQYF. CDR3 coding DNA: TGTGCCAGCTCACCAAGGGGGACAGATACGCAGTATTTT.

The chain links TRBV21-1 to TRBJ2-3; the D call in the table, TRBD1, was not verified against the DNA. TRBV21-1 is flagged as a pseudogene. This CDR3 contains 16 residues. The CDR3 DNA reads TGTGCCAGCGGGCGGCGATGGGGCGGTAGCACAGATACGCAGTATTTT. Encoded protein: CASGRRWGGSTDTQYF.

The chain joins TRBV18 to TRBJ1-1, with 9 bases that match TRBD1. CDR1 is KGHSH, CDR2 LQKENI, per germline. The CDR3 is 13 amino acids. V shed 8 bases and J 5 bases; nucleotides not matched to a gene: 6. Here the CDR3 reads CASQTGQGTEAFF. The CDR3 DNA sequence: TGTGCCAGCCAAACGGGACAGGGAACTGAAGCTTTCTTT.